A selection of T cell receptor beta chains follows, all from one sample in a study of shared clonotypes between healthy human individuals. The protocol was immunoSEQ multiplex PCR, while the TCRdb copy is restricted to in-frame clones and leaves out a portion. The sample includes some 2,000,000 clones, roughly 95% of them seen just once. Input material: naive CD8+ T cells sorted from blood. These receptors were taken from a man aged 18-30 years in good health. The conserved cysteine and the conserved F or W are not part of the CDR3 here. A D gene is named only where the DNA matches it firmly.

>TRBD1|TRBV30|TRBJ1-5
AWSAGGSGNQPQH
>TRBD1|TRBV2|TRBJ1-4
ASSLPKTGGPDNEKLF
>-|TRBV21-1|TRBJ2-7
ASSKAPTGGPSYEQY
>-|TRBV6-1|TRBJ1-3
ASSEAQLKFSGNTIY
>-|TRBV28|TRBJ2-5
ASSLAETQY
>-|TRBV27|TRBJ2-7
ASSLGGTYEQY
>-|TRBV29-1|TRBJ1-2
SVGDPSNYGYT
>-|TRBV5-1|TRBJ1-5
ASSLTGFGNQPQH
>-|TRBV4-1|TRBJ1-4
ASSGRDTLGELF
>TRBD2|TRBV5-8|TRBJ2-1
ASSSGLAAPFDEQF
>-|TRBV7-9|TRBJ1-1
ASSLNSGGSEAF
>-|TRBV7-9|TRBJ2-3
ASSPDALTDTQY
>-|TRBV9|TRBJ1-4
ASSVEGEHINEKLF
>TRBD2|TRBV4-3|TRBJ2-1
ASSPDSGSSYNEQF
>-|TRBV27|TRBJ2-2
ASKEGVGTGELF
>-|TRBV30|TRBJ1-2
AWSVVQGSTDGYT
>-|TRBV4-1|TRBJ2-7
ASSQVDRDYEQY
>-|TRBV7-2|TRBJ2-7
ASSLAQGRNEQY
>-|TRBV2|TRBJ1-1
ASSVGSLNTEAF
>TRBD2|TRBV7-9|TRBJ2-2
ASSHLAANTGELF
>TRBD1|TRBV10-3|TRBJ1-2
ANSPGRGREIDYGYT
>-|TRBV6-5|TRBJ2-7
ASSYAGSYEQY
>-|TRBV5-4|TRBJ2-3
ASSLLGGDTQY
>TRBD1|TRBV27|TRBJ2-7
ASSLVRDRGVLEQY
>-|TRBV13|TRBJ1-1
ASSGDTEAF
>-|TRBV6-7|TRBJ1-1
ASSFRDSERCTEAF
>-|TRBV7-2|TRBJ2-5
ASSWETLLETQY
>TRBD2|TRBV5-6|TRBJ2-1
ASTSNRDYSNEQF
>-|TRBV5-4|TRBJ2-7
ASSFGGYEQY
>-|TRBV11-2|TRBJ2-7
ASSLEPGYEQY
>TRBD1|TRBV5-1|TRBJ1-5
ASSLAPSGTVSNQPQH
>-|TRBV7-9|TRBJ2-6
ASDEGLGANVLT
>-|TRBV7-9|TRBJ1-5
ASSPTGNQPQH
>-|TRBV28|TRBJ1-5
ASIPNREDQPQH
>-|TRBV7-9|TRBJ2-3
ASSFFEDTQY
>-|TRBV28|TRBJ1-1
ASTPGEWAWTEAF
>-|TRBV29-1|TRBJ2-7
SVEEENFSYEQY
>-|TRBV7-8|TRBJ1-2
ASSLASITGVYGYT
>-|TRBV28|TRBJ1-2
ASSPQGLGYT
>TRBD2|TRBV6-5|TRBJ2-5
ASWGGMETQY
>-|TRBV6-1|TRBJ1-4
ASSEAGPFNEKLF
>-|TRBV5-4|TRBJ2-7
ASSVGTYEQY
>-|TRBV5-4|TRBJ2-2
ASSSGRTGELF
>-|TRBV5-1|TRBJ2-5
ASSLEAWGETQY
>TRBD1|TRBV27|TRBJ2-3
ASSLGTGAADTQY
>TRBD2|TRBV15|TRBJ2-5
ATSRRSGGEETQY
>-|TRBV11-2|TRBJ1-5
ASSLDQHRPQH
>TRBD2|TRBV28|TRBJ2-1
ASCYTGLADNEQF
>-|TRBV2|TRBJ2-5
ASSEGAAVRAEETQY
>-|TRBV19|TRBJ1-5
ASSISNQPQH
>TRBD2|TRBV5-1|TRBJ2-3
ASRQASGGVTDTQY
>TRBD2|TRBV5-1|TRBJ2-5
ASSRWTSGETQY
>-|TRBV30|TRBJ2-3
AWSLAGTTDTQY
>TRBD1|TRBV5-1|TRBJ1-6
ASSLAGQVYNSPLH